The 6 T cell receptor beta chains below were found in one sample sequenced in a study of blood T cells in healthy people across ages. PCR was performed a second time for about 7 to 12 cycles using a sample-barcoded 5' primer and a J-beta primer mix. Each CDR3 protein is one row after TCRdb ran MiXCR on the 5' RACE reads. The sample lists 700,000 or so distinct CDR3 sequences, 20% to 25% seen once, with roughly 22% in the top ten. The sequenced material came from blood. The receptors derive from a man aged 70 or older in good health.

This chain connects TRBV14 to TRBJ2-3; 9 positions agree with TRBD1. There are 15 residues in the CDR3. V dropped 4 bases and J dropped 4; count of bases not matched to a gene: 6. The germline gives CDR1 SGHDN, CDR2 FVKESK. The CDR3 spells CASSPYRGRSDTQYF. The CDR3, as DNA: TGTGCCAGCAGCCCATACAGGGGGCGATCAGATACGCAGTATTTT.

J is TRBJ2-7 and V is TRBV6-5, with a tentative D call TRBD2 (5 bases). The V and J ends lost 0 bases and 4 bases respectively, with 10 bases between them. This CDR3 spans 14 amino acids. Germline V gives CDR1 MNHEY, CDR2 SVGAGI. CDR3 DNA: TGTGCCAGCAGTTACTCGAGGGAAGGTTACGAGCAGTACGTC. This gives the protein CASSYSREGYEQYV.

This clonotype appeared a few times. The rearrangement uses TRBV7-2 and TRBJ1-6; D is undetermined. CDR3 length: 14 amino acids. CDR1 and CDR2 (germline): SGHTA, FQGNSA. Trimming pared 4 bases from V and 6 bases from J, leaving 10 bases between. The CDR3 nucleotides read TGTGCCAGCAGCTCCAGTTGGGGTAATTCACCCCTCCACTTT. Amino acids: CASSSSWGNSPLHF. The full variable domain, with the rest looked up from reference TRBV7-2 and TRBJ1-6, is GAGVSQSPSNKVTEKGKDVELRCDPISGHTALYWYRQSLGQGLEFLIYFQGNSAPDKSGLPSDRFSAERTGGSVSTLTIQRTQQEDSAVYLCASSSSWGNSPLHFGNGTRLTVT.

The rearrangement uses TRBV28 and TRBJ2-5; possibly TRBD2 for D (6 bases). Germline CDR1 MDHEN, CDR2 SYDVKM. V lost 10 bases to trimming and J lost 2 bases, with 14 bases between them. The CDR3 covers 13 residues. The CDR3 sequence: CATLGRSQETQYF. Here the CDR3 DNA reads TGTGCCACCCTAGGGAGGTCTCAAGAGACCCAGTACTTC.

The genes are TRBV30 and TRBJ2-7; D uncertain. Germline values: CDR1 GTSNPN, CDR2 SVGIG (reference sequence). With 0 bases removed from V and 6 bases from J, the gap between germline ends came to 9 bases. The CDR3 covers 12 residues. The CDR3 bases are TGTGCCTGGAGTGTAAAAGGGCGCGAGCAGTACGTC. This encodes CAWSVKGREQYV.

V gene TRBV6-6 combines with J gene TRBJ1-5, with a weak D call TRBD1 (6 bases). Trimming removed 4 bases at V and 3 bases at J, with 13 bases between. Germline CDR1 reads MNHNY; CDR2 reads SVGAGI (reference sequence). This CDR3 region has 15 residues. In nucleotides, the CDR3 is TGTGCCAGCAGTTCCTTGGACAGTTTCAATCAGCCCCAGCATTTT. This sequence encodes CASSSLDSFNQPQHF.